Each of the 24 T cell receptor beta chains below was sequenced from the same sample in a study of T cells expressing NK-cell markers (dated by TCRdb to about 2020). The library was made by 5' RACE. Sequencer: Illumina HiSeq 2000. TCRdb reprocessed the reads, and each CDR3 protein sequence is entered once, without DNA. This sample's table has entries for around 100,000 distinct CDR3 sequences. Clones ranked in the top ten supply under 20% of the sample. Sequenced material: blood T cells: a sorted CD56 or NKG2C T cell subset, CD4+ or CD8+ T cells, or bulk PBMC T cells (not recorded which). These receptors were taken from a woman aged 18 to 75 in good health.

This chain uses TRBV20-1 with TRBJ2-7; TCRdb's D call of TRBD2 is untestable without DNA. In germline, CDR1 is DFQATT, CDR2 SNEGSKA (reference sequence). CDR3 length: 14 residues. The CDR3 here is CSARGAVSSYEQYF.

The rearrangement links TRBV4-2 to TRBJ2-2; TCRdb outputs TRBD2, but without DNA this stays unchecked. This CDR3 comprises 14 residues. Germline V gene data show CDR1 as LGHNA and CDR2 as YNFKEQ. Here the CDR3 reads CASSPGPLSGELFF.

This chain uses TRBV20-1 with TRBJ2-1; without DNA, the TCRdb call of TRBD1 cannot be checked. This CDR3 is built from 15 residues. The germline gives CDR1 DFQATT, CDR2 SNEGSKA (reference sequence). CDR3 sequence reads: CSAGGQQNSYNEQFF.

CDR3 amino acids: CASSATGGRGLNTEAFF. The gene calls are TRBV4-1 and TRBJ1-1; as DNA is missing, the TRBD1 call by TCRdb cannot be tested. Germline V gives CDR1 MGHRA, CDR2 YSYEKL. The CDR3 runs to 17 residues.

The chain has TRBV7-6 and TRBJ1-3; without DNA, the TCRdb call of TRBD1 cannot be checked. The CDR3 is 14 residues long. CDR1 and CDR2 (germline): SGHVS, FNYEAQ. The CDR3 reads CASSSGVSGNTIYF.

CDR3 in amino acids: CASSLSGYEKLFF. The chain links TRBV12-3 or TRBV12-4 to TRBJ1-4; there is no DNA to check the TCRdb D call of TRBD1. CDR3 length: 13 residues.

The J gene is TRBJ2-5, the V gene TRBV12-3 or TRBV12-4; TCRdb picks TRBD1, but there is no DNA to check that call. This CDR3 is 13 amino acids long. The CDR3 sequence is CASTPWAGETQYF.

V gene TRBV11-2 combines with J gene TRBJ1-2; TCRdb's D call, TRBD1, is unchecked because there is no DNA. The germline V gene has CDR1 SGHAT and CDR2 FQNNGV. CDR3 size: 15 residues. CDR3 amino acids: CASSLVTGNYYGYTF.

V and J are TRBV10-3 and TRBJ2-2. CDR3 length: 12 amino acids. Germline values: CDR1 ENHRY, CDR2 SYGVKD. The CDR3: CAIRSLTGELFF.

This chain connects TRBV2 to TRBJ2-6. The CDR3 runs to 13 residues. In germline, CDR1 is SNHLY, CDR2 FYNNEI. Here the CDR3 reads CASSGTGANVLTF.

The J gene is TRBJ1-1, the V gene TRBV6-2 or TRBV6-3. The germline CDR1 and CDR2 sequences are MNHEY and SVGEGT. CDR3 length equals 13 residues. CDR3 loop: CASSYGPNTEAFF.

This chain connects TRBV9 to TRBJ2-2; TCRdb indicates TRBD2, and absent DNA this call remains unverified. Germline values: CDR1 SGDLS, CDR2 YYNGEE. This CDR3 comprises 15 residues. CDR3 amino acids: CASSALAGKSGELFF. Complete variable domain (other parts from reference TRBV9 and TRBJ2-2): DSGVTQTPKHLITATGQRVTLRCSPRSGDLSVYWYQQSLDQGLQFLIQYYNGEERAKGNILERFSAQQFPDLHSELNLSSLELGDSALYFCASSALAGKSGELFFGEGSRLTVL.

The CDR3 is CSVERQAGYTF. The chain recombines TRBV29-1 with TRBJ1-2. CDR1 SQVTM and CDR2 ANQGSEA come from the germline V gene. The CDR3 has 11 amino acids.

V usage is TRBV6-1 and J usage is TRBJ1-5; TCRdb picks TRBD1, but there is no DNA to check that call. This CDR3 contains 15 residues. Germline values: CDR1 MNHNS, CDR2 SASEGT. The CDR3 loop reads CASSASGSGSQPQHF.

The V gene is TRBV4-3, the J gene TRBJ2-7; TCRdb's D gene call, TRBD1, goes unchecked for lack of DNA. This CDR3 comprises 16 residues. The germline V gene encodes CDR1 LGHNA and CDR2 YSLEER. The CDR3 loop is CASSQEIGGGADEQYF.

The rearrangement links TRBV6-2 or TRBV6-3 to TRBJ2-2; TCRdb's assignment of TRBD2 cannot be checked, as there is no DNA. The CDR3 loop spans 17 amino acids. CDR1 MNHEY and CDR2 SVGEGT come from the germline V gene. The CDR3 loop is CASSYVLAGANTGELFF.

This sequence joins TRBV12-3 or TRBV12-4 and TRBJ2-3. The CDR3 consists of 14 residues. The CDR3 spells CASSLWQITDTQYF.

CDR3 in amino acids: CASSIVTGSNEKLFF. The V and J genes are TRBV19 and TRBJ1-4; lacking DNA, the TRBD1 call made by TCRdb goes unchecked. From germline, CDR1 is LNHDA and CDR2 SQIVND (reference sequence). The CDR3 spans 15 residues.

The chain joins TRBV28 to TRBJ2-1. CDR1 is MDHEN and CDR2 is SYDVKM in the germline V gene. This CDR3 has 12 amino acids. The CDR3 here is CASSSTNNEQFF.

The rearrangement joins TRBV29-1 to TRBJ2-5; TCRdb names TRBD2, which stays unverified in the absence of DNA. Per the germline V gene, CDR1 is SQVTM and CDR2 is ANQGSEA. This CDR3 has 18 amino acids. CDR3 amino acids: CSVDGTASGPAGGETQYF.

The chain recombines TRBV3-1 with TRBJ2-6; TCRdb names TRBD2, which stays unverified in the absence of DNA. The germline CDR1 and CDR2 sequences are LGHDT and YNNKEL (reference sequence). The length of the CDR3 is 21 residues. The CDR3 region is CASSQVPPSGRRTSGANVLTF.

The CDR3: CSARDLHEQFF. The J gene is TRBJ2-1, the V gene TRBV20-1. The CDR3 has 11 residues. CDR1 and CDR2 (germline): DFQATT, SNEGSKA (reference sequence).

The V call is TRBV7-2, the J call TRBJ2-4; TCRdb selects TRBD1, and the lack of DNA leaves this call unchecked. This CDR3 contains 15 residues. The germline gives CDR1 SGHTA, CDR2 FQGNSA. CDR3 sequence reads: CASSPITGDKNIQYF.

This sequence joins TRBV29-1 and TRBJ1-1; as DNA is missing, the TRBD1 call by TCRdb cannot be tested. From germline, CDR1 is SQVTM and CDR2 ANQGSEA. CDR3 size: 13 residues. The CDR3 sequence: CSVPRGVNTEAFF.